This passage covers 28 T cell receptor beta chains from one sample sequenced in a study of T-cell memory formation after mild COVID-19. Each CDR3 protein gets one entry after TCRdb re-called the 5' RACE reads with MiXCR. Of 400,000 to 500,000 distinct CDR3 sequences detected, around 20% appear once; the ten largest clones hold more than 8%. Input material: PBMCs or a T cell subset sorted from them (not recorded which). The receptors shown here come from an adult woman who had mild COVID-19 (a few samples of this study predate the infection). Cell type and time point are not known.

This clonotype occurred a few times. This chain connects TRBV7-9 to TRBJ2-3; D is ambiguous. Germline-derived CDR1 and CDR2 are SEHNR and FQNEAQ (reference sequence). The V end was cut by 8 bases, the J end by 0 bases, with 15 bases between. The CDR3 is made up of 15 amino acids. The CDR3 coding sequence is TGTGCCAGCTCGTACCTTGATCCTAGCACAGATACGCAGTATTTT. Translation: CASSYLDPSTDTQYF.

The CDR3, as DNA: TGTGCCAGCAGCGTAGGGGCAGGTCCGCCCCCCTACGAGCAGTACTTC. It translates to CASSVGAGPPPYEQYF. The rearrangement joins TRBV9 to TRBJ2-7; no clear D gene. The V gene's germline CDR1 is SGDLS and CDR2 YYNGEE. The CDR3 extends over 16 amino acids. Between the trimmed V and J ends, which lost 0 bases and 2 bases, there was a span of 15 bases. The full variable domain, completed using reference TRBV9 and TRBJ2-7, is DSGVTQTPKHLITATGQRVTLRCSPRSGDLSVYWYQQSLDQGLQFLIQYYNGEERAKGNILERFSAQQFPDLHSELNLSSLELGDSALYFCASSVGAGPPPYEQYFGPGTRLTVT.

This clonotype came up a few times. This chain joins TRBV5-1 and TRBJ2-7; D gene ambiguous. The V end was cut by 4 bases, the J end by 4 bases, with 12 bases between. Germline CDR1 SGHRS, CDR2 YFSETQ. The CDR3 is 13 residues long. CDR3 loop: CASSGPGGYEQYF. The DNA of the CDR3 is TGCGCCAGCAGCGGCCCTGGTGGTTACGAGCAGTACTTC. Full variable domain (outside the CDR3, taken from reference TRBV5-1 and TRBJ2-7): KAGVTQTPRYLIKTRGQQVTLSCSPISGHRSVSWYQQTPGQGLQFLFEYFSETQRNKGNFPGRFSGRQFSNSRSEMNVSTLELGDSALYLCASSGPGGYEQYFGPGTRLTVT.

This chain connects TRBV7-9 to TRBJ2-5, with a possible D match to TRBD2 (6 bases). This CDR3 is built from 16 residues. The ends were cut back, 5 bases at V and 5 bases at J, with 21 bases in the middle. Looked up from germline, CDR1 is SEHNR and CDR2 is FQNEAQ (reference sequence). The CDR3, as DNA: TGTGCCAGCAGCGAAACCGGGGGACTCCCACGGGAGACCCAGTACTTC. Amino acid sequence: CASSETGGLPRETQYF.

The rearrangement uses TRBV7-2 and TRBJ2-3; no firm D call. Trimming left V 0 bases short and J 0 bases short, with 7 bases between. CDR3 length: 15 residues. Germline CDR1 reads SGHTA; CDR2 reads FQGNSA. The CDR3 here is CASSLAIDSTDTQYF. The CDR3 region has the DNA TGTGCCAGCAGCTTAGCGATAGACAGCACAGATACGCAGTATTTT.

Points on this clonotype: At one end the junction does not follow the germline gene, possibly because of a read error. The chain combines TRBV20-1 with TRBJ2-1; D gene unclear. CDR3 length equals 14 residues. Per the germline V gene, CDR1 is DFQATT and CDR2 is SNEGSKA (reference sequence). For the CDR3, the DNA is TGCAGTGCTAGAGATCTGGAAGCATACAATGAGCAGTTCTTT. It codes for CSARDLEAYNEQFF.

V and J are TRBV7-9 and TRBJ1-1, with D maybe TRBD1 (6 bases). The CDR3 spans 14 residues. Germline CDR1 and CDR2: SEHNR and FQNEAQ (reference sequence). V lost 2 bases, J lost 8 bases, and 15 bases lay in between. The CDR3 loop is CASSLRATGTEAFF. Here the CDR3 DNA reads TGTGCCAGCAGCTTAAGGGCTACCGGGACAGAAGCTTTCTTT.

This chain joins TRBV7-9 and TRBJ2-7; 9 nucleotides align to TRBD2. The CDR3 length is 16 residues. V gave up 5 bases and J gave up 3 bases; unmatched junction bases: 11. The germline V gene has CDR1 SEHNR and CDR2 FQNEAQ (reference sequence). Here the CDR3 reads CASSPQVAGDFYEQYF. In DNA form, the CDR3 reads TGTGCCAGCAGCCCCCAGGTAGCGGGAGATTTCTACGAGCAGTACTTC. The full variable domain, rest sourced from reference TRBV7-9 and TRBJ2-7, is DTGVSQNPRHKITKRGQNVTFRCDPISEHNRLYWYRQTLGQGPEFLTYFQNEAQLEKSRLLSDRFSAERPKGSFSTLEIQRTEQGDSAMYLCASSPQVAGDFYEQYFGPGTRLTVT.

Only a few counts were recorded for this clonotype. The rearrangement links TRBV12-3 or TRBV12-4 to TRBJ2-1; D is unclear. This CDR3 is 15 amino acids long. Trimming took off 5 bases at V and 8 bases at J, with 19 bases between the two ends. The CDR3 spells CASSPWAGPSDEQFF. CDR3 nucleotide sequence: TGTGCCAGCAGTCCCTGGGCAGGTCCAAGCGATGAGCAGTTCTTC.

The chain is built from TRBV7-6 and TRBJ2-3; D remains ambiguous. V lost 5 bases, J lost 6 bases, and 9 bases lay in between. This CDR3 region has 12 residues. From germline, CDR1 is SGHVS and CDR2 FNYEAQ. The CDR3 region is CASSLLWDTQYF. The DNA of the CDR3 is TGTGCCAGCAGCCTTCTGTGGGATACGCAGTATTTT.

This clonotype was counted a few times. The chain uses TRBV30 and TRBJ2-7; 12 bases map to TRBD2. Trimming took 0 bases from V and 3 from J; bases not matched to a gene: 3. Germline CDR1 GTSNPN, CDR2 SVGIG (reference sequence). This CDR3 region has 15 residues. CDR3 in amino acids: CAWSVLAGGYYEQYF. For the CDR3, the DNA is TGTGCCTGGAGTGTACTAGCGGGAGGATACTACGAGCAGTACTTC.

This clonotype was seen a handful of times. The J gene is TRBJ2-1, the V gene TRBV24-1, with 9 positions matching TRBD2. Germline CDR1 KGHDR, CDR2 SFDVKD. This CDR3 comprises 15 residues. V lost 2 bases to trimming and J lost 4 bases; unmatched junction nucleotides: 2. In DNA, the CDR3 is TGTGCCACCAGTGATTCTACTAGCGGGTACAATGAGCAGTTCTTC. It yields the protein CATSDSTSGYNEQFF.

This chain connects TRBV27 to TRBJ1-1; possibly TRBD1 for D (5 bases). Per the germline V gene, CDR1 is MNHEY and CDR2 is SMNVEV (reference sequence). Trimming took 4 bases from V and 4 from J, leaving 22 bases between them. The CDR3 has 17 residues. The CDR3 coding sequence is TGTGCCAGCAGTTACGCCGGGGCCGGATGGGGCCTCACTGAAGCTTTCTTT. This codes for CASSYAGAGWGLTEAFF.

The CDR3 reads CASSRGTGTPLYGYTF. The CDR3 nucleotides read TGTGCCAGCAGCCGTGGGACAGGGACCCCCCTGTATGGCTACACCTTC. The chain joins TRBV4-2 to TRBJ1-2, with TRBD1 matching over 9 bases. This CDR3 is built from 16 residues. V lost 4 bases and J lost 5; bases outside the gene matches: 11. CDR1 is LGHNA and CDR2 is YNFKEQ in the germline V gene.

The CDR3 bases are TGTGCCAGCTGGGGACAAGATACGCAGTATTTT. It translates to CASWGQDTQYF. The V gene is TRBV3-1, the J gene TRBJ2-3; perhaps TRBD1 as D (6 bases). CDR1 is LGHDT and CDR2 is YNNKEL in the germline V gene (reference sequence). Trimming shortened V by 8 bases and J by 5 bases, and 8 bases separated the two germline ends. The CDR3 is 11 residues long.

This chain joins TRBV6-2 or TRBV6-3 and TRBJ1-1; D gene unclear. The V end was cut by 2 bases, the J end by 5 bases, with 9 bases between. There are 13 residues in the CDR3. From germline, CDR1 is MNHEY and CDR2 SVGEGT. CDR3 coding DNA: TGTGCCAGCAGTTACGGGGTGGGGACTGAAGCTTTCTTT. Residues: CASSYGVGTEAFF.

The chain links TRBV9 to TRBJ2-5; 10 bases map to TRBD1. Per the germline V gene, CDR1 is SGDLS and CDR2 is YYNGEE. V lost 0 bases, J lost 5 bases, and 7 bases stayed unmatched. This CDR3 has 16 residues. CDR3 protein: CASSVGGQGVGETQYF. The CDR3 DNA reads TGTGCCAGCAGCGTAGGAGGACAGGGGGTAGGGGAGACCCAGTACTTC.

This clonotype was seen more than once but under ten times. The chain recombines TRBV20-1 with TRBJ1-6; D unresolved. V was cut by 3 bases and J by 9 bases, with 12 bases left in between. The CDR3 runs 13 residues. Germline CDR1 DFQATT, CDR2 SNEGSKA (reference sequence). The CDR3 reads CSASEGGVSPLHF. DNA of the CDR3: TGCAGTGCTAGCGAGGGAGGTGTTTCACCCCTCCACTTT.

This clonotype has only a few counts. The rearrangement joins TRBV7-9 to TRBJ2-5; D gene unclear. This CDR3 spans 16 amino acids. The V gene's germline CDR1 is SEHNR and CDR2 FQNEAQ (reference sequence). V lost 2 bases to trimming and J lost 1 base, with 14 bases between them. CDR3 DNA sequence: TGTGCCAGCAGCTTAATCGGGTCGGCGACCCAAGAGACCCAGTACTTC. This translates into CASSLIGSATQETQYF.

The rearrangement uses TRBV12-3 or TRBV12-4 and TRBJ1-5; D is uncertain. The V gene lost 8 bases and the J gene lost 0 bases, with 8 bases spanning the gap. The CDR3 consists of 13 residues. As DNA, the CDR3 is TGTGCCAGCTCAGCGGGTAGCAATCAGCCCCAGCATTTT. Residues: CASSAGSNQPQHF.

Written as DNA, the CDR3 is TGCAGTGCTAGAGACCCGACAGGGTCCTACGAGCAGTACTTC. Protein product: CSARDPTGSYEQYF. The chain carries TRBV20-1 and TRBJ2-7; 7 bases match TRBD1. This CDR3 is built from 14 residues. In germline, CDR1 is DFQATT, CDR2 SNEGSKA (reference sequence). After removal of 0 bases from V and 1 base from J, the junction contained 3 bases not matched to a gene.

This clonotype was recorded a few times. V and J are TRBV6-5 and TRBJ2-3; D is perhaps TRBD1 (5 bases). The CDR3 extends over 15 amino acids. Germline lookup yields CDR1 MNHEY and CDR2 SVGAGI. V was trimmed by 4 bases and J by 1 base, leaving 12 bases between them. CDR3 bases: TGTGCCAGCAGTTCTCACAGGTTACGCACAGATACGCAGTATTTT. Its protein product is CASSSHRLRTDTQYF.

The chain recombines TRBV19 with TRBJ1-6; D is possibly TRBD1 (6 bases). This CDR3 region has 13 residues. The V gene's germline CDR1 is LNHDA and CDR2 SQIVND (reference sequence). Trimming left V 5 bases short and J 10 bases short, with 12 bases between. CDR3 sequence reads: CASSGGSRSPLHF. The CDR3 nucleotides read TGTGCCAGTAGTGGGGGCAGTAGGTCACCCCTCCACTTT. Filled out from reference TRBV19 and TRBJ1-6, the complete variable domain reads DGGITQSPKYLFRKEGQNVTLSCEQNLNHDAMYWYRQDPGQGLRLIYYSQIVNDFQKGDIAEGYSVSREKKESFPLTVTSAQKNPTAFYLCASSGGSRSPLHFGNGTRLTVT.

J is TRBJ1-2 and V is TRBV20-1; D is perhaps TRBD1 (6 bases). The CDR3 extends over 12 amino acids. Germline CDR1 reads DFQATT; CDR2 reads SNEGSKA (reference sequence). Deletions cut 6 bases from V and 4 bases from J, with 12 bases between. CDR3 protein: CSADPDSYGYTF. In DNA form, the CDR3 reads TGCAGTGCAGACCCGGACAGCTATGGCTACACCTTC.

This clonotype was detected only a few times. The chain has TRBV20-1 and TRBJ2-7, with TRBD2 as a possible D gene (6 bases). Trimming left V 6 bases short and J 0 bases short, with 12 bases between. The CDR3 spans 13 residues. Per the germline V gene, CDR1 is DFQATT and CDR2 is SNEGSKA (reference sequence). The CDR3 DNA follows: TGCAGTGCCTCGGACTACAACTCCTACGAGCAGTACTTC. It translates to CSASDYNSYEQYF.

The CDR3 coding sequence is TGCAGCGTGGACAGGGCCCCGAACACTGAAGCTTTCTTT. As protein: CSVDRAPNTEAFF. J is TRBJ1-1 and V is TRBV29-1; the match to TRBD1 covers 8 bases. J was trimmed by 1 base and V by 6 bases; bases with no gene match: 4. Germline V gene data show CDR1 as SQVTM and CDR2 as ANQGSEA. The CDR3 consists of 13 residues.

V is TRBV27 and J is TRBJ2-2; 12 bases fit TRBD1. Germline assignment: CDR1 MNHEY and CDR2 SMNVEV (reference sequence). Trimming cost V 5 bases and J 2 bases; bases outside gene matches: 6. The CDR3 covers 17 residues. CDR3 DNA sequence: TGTGCCAGCAGTCAGCGGGACAGGGGGCGCAACACCGGGGAGCTGTTTTTT. Translating gives CASSQRDRGRNTGELFF.

The chain employs TRBV6-2 or TRBV6-3 and TRBJ1-1, with D perhaps matching TRBD1 (6 bases). The CDR3 sequence is 13 residues long. V was clipped by 6 bases and J by 9 bases, with 17 bases between them. Germline V lookup: CDR1 MNHEY, CDR2 SVGEGT. CDR3 bases: TGTGCCAGCAGGGACGGGACACCTAAAAAAGCTTTCTTT. Translating gives CASRDGTPKKAFF.